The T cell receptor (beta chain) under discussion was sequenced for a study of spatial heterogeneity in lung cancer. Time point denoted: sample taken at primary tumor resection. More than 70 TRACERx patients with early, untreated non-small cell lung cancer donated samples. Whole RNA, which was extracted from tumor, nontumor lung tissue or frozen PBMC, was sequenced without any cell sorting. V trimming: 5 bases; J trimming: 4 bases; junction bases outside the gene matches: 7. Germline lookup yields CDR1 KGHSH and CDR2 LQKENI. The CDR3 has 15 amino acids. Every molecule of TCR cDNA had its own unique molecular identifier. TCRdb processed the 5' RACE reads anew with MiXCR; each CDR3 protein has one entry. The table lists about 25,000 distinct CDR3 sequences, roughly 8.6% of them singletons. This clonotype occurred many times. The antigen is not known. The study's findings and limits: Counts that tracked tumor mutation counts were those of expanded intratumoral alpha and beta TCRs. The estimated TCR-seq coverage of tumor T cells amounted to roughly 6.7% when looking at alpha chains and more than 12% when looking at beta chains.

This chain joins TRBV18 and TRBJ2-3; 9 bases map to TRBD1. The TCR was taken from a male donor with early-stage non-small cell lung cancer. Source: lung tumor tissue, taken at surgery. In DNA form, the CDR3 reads TGTGCCAGCTCAAACGGACAGGGGAAAGCAGATACGCAGTATTTT. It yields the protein CASSNGQGKADTQYF.